This T cell receptor beta chain stems from a study of T-cell reconstitution after alpha-beta-depleted transplantation in children. As it was prepared, the TCRbeta library received unique molecular identifiers. TCRdb re-called the PCR reads with MiXCR, one entry per CDR3 protein. The sample yields 440,000 or so distinct CDR3 sequences, approximately 41% seen once. General observations from the study: Expanded graft clones numbering several hundred reportedly gave rise to alpha-beta T cells about two months after transplant. There were some patients whose high TCRbeta diversity at day 60 came from surviving recipient T cells and thymic progenitors.

This clonotype was picked up many times. Its antigen remains unknown. Sequenced material: PBMCs, taken before TCRalphabeta/CD19-depleted stem cell transplant. The receptor was derived from a girl under 10 years old with aplastic anemia, due to receive a stem cell transplant.

The CDR3 region has the DNA TGTGCCAGCAGTCCGCCCTTGACAGGTTGGGAGACCCAGTACTTC. This gives the protein CASSPPLTGWETQYF. V usage is TRBV28 and J usage is TRBJ2-5; TRBD1 is a possible D gene (6 bases). The V end was cut by 5 bases, the J end by 5 bases, with 18 bases between. The CDR3 contains 15 residues. Germline CDR1 reads MDHEN; CDR2 reads SYDVKM.